This TCR beta chain was profiled in a study of control samples from healthy donors and cancer patients. The CDR3 extends over 15 amino acids. Germline-derived CDR1 and CDR2 are SGDLS and YYNGEE. V gave up 0 bases and J gave up 0 bases, with 9 bases separating them. Libraries were prepared by immunoSEQ multiplex PCR; TCRdb keeps only in-frame clonotypes and omits some of them. The sample includes about 180,000 clones, around nine tenths of them seen just once. The TCR originated in a man younger than 45 in good health. What was sequenced was blood. The chain is built from TRBV9 and TRBJ1-1, with TRBD1 as a possible D gene (6 bases). The CDR3 DNA is TGTGCCAGCAGCGTAGCTCCAGGGGTGAACACTGAAGCTTTCTTT. It translates to CASSVAPGVNTEAFF.